This TCR beta chain was sequenced for a study of control samples from healthy donors and cancer patients. Only in-frame clones appear in the TCRdb table, and some are missing; sequencing was by immunoSEQ multiplex PCR. The sample records around 140,000 clones, roughly 93% being singletons. Germline V gene data show CDR1 as ENHRY and CDR2 as SYGVKD. The CDR3 is made up of 14 amino acids. About this clone itself: An end of the junction does not agree with germline; a read error may underlie this.

This TCR was recovered from a man aged 18 to 35 in good health. Sequencing was carried out using blood. This chain connects TRBV10-3 to TRBJ2-7; D remains unclear. For the CDR3, the DNA is TGTGCCATCAGTGCCCCCTCTTCTGGGGTGGCTCTGAACTTC. This codes for CAISAPSSGVALNF.